This is a list of T cell receptor beta chains from one sample in a study of blood T cell repertoires in COVID-19. The method was immunoSEQ multiplex PCR; TCRdb's version includes in-frame clones alone and lacks a portion of them. The repertoire holds about 74,000 clones, with around 90% as singletons. The sample taken for sequencing was peripheral blood. The receptors shown here come from a woman aged 80 or older with active or convalescent COVID-19. Each CDR3 is given with its conserved first and last residue. A D gene is named only where the DNA matches it firmly. Expanded clones get a size class; other rows say once, few or many, or leave the size out.

j_call clone_size d_call v_call cdr3_aa cdr3_nt
TRBJ1-4 - - TRBV5-8 CASSFSYYQF TGTGCCAGCAGCTTCTCCTACTACCAATTT
TRBJ2-1 - TRBD1 TRBV9 CASSVAPIPGQGPNEQFF TGTGCCAGCAGCGTAGCACCTATTCCGGGACAGGGGCCAAATGAGCAGTTCTTC
TRBJ2-5 - - TRBV6-2/TRBV6-3 CASSQRETGKEESPTQYF TGTGCCAGCAGCCAACGGGAAACAGGGAAGGAGGAATCCCCCACCCAGTACTTC
TRBJ2-5 - - TRBV21-1 CASSKGGTGGQKTQYF TGTGCCAGCAGCAAAGGAGGGACAGGGGGCCAAAAGACCCAGTACTTC
TRBJ1-1 - - TRBV6-5 CASSYAGESEAFF TGTGCCAGCAGTTACGCAGGGGAATCTGAAGCTTTCTTT
TRBJ2-7 - - TRBV21-1 CASRLTGTYEQYF TGTGCCAGCAGATTGACAGGGACCTACGAGCAGTACTTC
TRBJ2-7 - TRBD2 TRBV3-1/TRBV3-2 CASSQPSGGRALDEQYF TGTGCCAGCAGCCAGCCCTCGGGGGGGAGGGCCTTGGACGAGCAGTACTTC
TRBJ2-5 - - TRBV5-4 CASSTGLRETQYF TGTGCCAGCAGTACCGGCCTCAGGGAGACCCAGTACTTC
TRBJ1-1 once TRBD1 TRBV24-1 CATSEPGGTEAFF TGTGCCACCAGTGAGCCAGGGGGAACTGAAGCTTTCTTT
TRBJ2-2 - TRBD2 TRBV5-1 CASSLDLAGDGELFF TGCGCCAGCAGCTTGGATCTAGCGGGGGACGGGGAGCTGTTTTTT
TRBJ2-7 - - TRBV2 CASSETRDEQYF TGTGCCAGCAGTGAGACGCGGGACGAGCAGTACTTC
TRBJ2-4 - - TRBV6-5 CASSPTRGNIQYF TGTGCCAGCAGTCCGACCCGGGGAAACATTCAGTACTTC
TRBJ2-3 - - TRBV19 CASSIARGAYTQYF TGTGCCAGTAGTATAGCCCGTGGGGCCTATACGCAGTATTTT
TRBJ1-3 - TRBD1 TRBV4-3 CASSQRPTGPGNTIYF TGCGCCAGCAGCCAACGACCGACAGGGCCCGGAAACACCATATATTTT
TRBJ1-1 few TRBD1 TRBV29-1 CSVARGMNTEAFF TGCAGCGTAGCCAGGGGGATGAACACTGAAGCTTTCTTT
TRBJ1-1 - - TRBV7-9 CASSLPGGTEAFF TGTGCCAGCAGCCTCCCGGGGGGGACTGAAGCTTTCTTT
TRBJ1-3 few - TRBV29-1 CSVASRGNTIYF TGCAGCGTTGCCTCTCGGGGAAACACCATATATTTT
TRBJ2-5 - - TRBV4-2 CASSHANPDGETQYF TGTGCCAGCAGCCACGCAAATCCAGACGGGGAGACCCAGTACTTC
TRBJ1-5 - TRBD1 TRBV6-5 CASSFNRGRGNQPQHF TGTGCCAGCAGTTTTAACAGGGGAAGGGGCAATCAGCCCCAGCATTTT
TRBJ1-1 - - TRBV5-6 CASSLGQAGTEAFF TGTGCCAGCAGCTTGGGACAGGCGGGCACTGAAGCTTTCTTT
TRBJ2-3 - - TRBV6-1 CASSDNGRSTDTQYF TGTGCCAGCAGTGATAACGGGAGAAGCACAGATACGCAGTATTTT
TRBJ2-1 - - TRBV6-6 CASSYLGINEQFF TGTGCCAGCAGTTACCTTGGCATCAATGAGCAGTTCTTC
TRBJ1-1 - - TRBV27 CASNYRGAGVTEAFF TGTGCCAGCAACTATCGTGGGGCGGGGGTCACTGAAGCTTTCTTT
TRBJ2-1 - - TRBV4-1 CASSPSAPRGNEQFF TGCGCCAGCAGCCCTTCCGCCCCACGGGGAAATGAGCAGTTCTTC
TRBJ1-4 - - TRBV27 CATNKAEGEKLFF TGTGCCACTAATAAGGCGGAGGGTGAAAAACTGTTTTTT
TRBJ2-7 - TRBD2 TRBV2 CASTPTSGRNSYEQYF TGTGCCAGCACTCCGACTAGCGGGAGGAACTCCTACGAGCAGTACTTC
TRBJ1-6 few TRBD1 TRBV29-1 CSVRDRENSPLHF TGCAGCGTTCGGGACAGGGAGAATTCACCCCTCCACTTT
TRBJ2-7 - TRBD2 TRBV7-2 CASSQGLAQLEQYF TGTGCCAGCAGCCAGGGACTAGCCCAACTGGAGCAGTACTTC
TRBJ2-5 - TRBD2 TRBV3-1/TRBV3-2 CASSQWLAGTYQETQYF TGTGCCAGCAGCCAATGGCTAGCGGGGACGTACCAAGAGACCCAGTACTTC
TRBJ1-2 - TRBD1 TRBV30 CAWSWTGTGGFMGGYTF TGTGCCTGGAGTTGGACCGGGACAGGGGGCTTCATGGGCGGCTACACCTTC
TRBJ2-7 - TRBD2 TRBV9 CASSRTSGSYEQYF TGTGCCAGCAGCAGGACTAGCGGGAGCTACGAGCAGTACTTC
TRBJ2-7 - - TRBV6-6 CASSYGGGGGYEQYF TGTGCCAGCAGTTACGGGGGCGGGGGCGGCTACGAGCAGTACTTC
TRBJ2-1 - - TRBV30 CACAPRFFDNEQFF TGTGCCTGCGCCCCTAGATTTTTCGACAATGAGCAGTTCTTC